This T cell receptor beta chain was observed in a study of T-cell reconstitution after alpha-beta-depleted transplantation in children. The TCRbeta library was prepared with unique molecular identifiers. One entry per CDR3 protein, called by TCRdb with MiXCR from the PCR reads. This repertoire shows a few hundred thousand distinct CDR3 sequences, 7.5% to 10% found once; its top ten account for approximately 5%. Germline trimming cut 0 bases from V and 8 bases from J; bases unmatched to any gene: 7. The germline V gene has CDR1 LGHNA and CDR2 YSLEER. The CDR3 runs to 16 residues. This clonotype was detected ten times or more.

The chain has TRBV4-3 and TRBJ2-1, with 10 bases identical to TRBD2. The origin of this receptor is a human donor who donated a stem cell graft to a child with SCID. This specimen was PBMCs from the stem cell graft donor, taken from the stem cell graft. CDR3 residues: CASSQDWASGGDEQFF. CDR3 coding DNA: TGCGCCAGCAGCCAAGATTGGGCTAGCGGGGGCGATGAGCAGTTCTTC.